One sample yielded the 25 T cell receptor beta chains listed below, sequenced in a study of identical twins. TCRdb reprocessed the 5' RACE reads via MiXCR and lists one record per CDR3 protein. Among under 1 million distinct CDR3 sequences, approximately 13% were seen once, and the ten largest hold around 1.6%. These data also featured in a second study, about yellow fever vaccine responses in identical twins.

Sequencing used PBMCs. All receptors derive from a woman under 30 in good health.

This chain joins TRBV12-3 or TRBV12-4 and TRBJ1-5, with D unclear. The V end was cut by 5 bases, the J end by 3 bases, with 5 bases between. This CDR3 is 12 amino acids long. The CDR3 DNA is TGTGCCAGCAGTGCCCCCAATCAGCCCCAGCATTTT. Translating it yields CASSAPNQPQHF.

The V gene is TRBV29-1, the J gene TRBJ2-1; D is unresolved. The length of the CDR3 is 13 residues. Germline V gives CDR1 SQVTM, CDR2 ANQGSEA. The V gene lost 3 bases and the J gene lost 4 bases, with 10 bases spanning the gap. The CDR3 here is CSVDETLYNEQFF. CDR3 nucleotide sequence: TGCAGCGTTGATGAGACCCTTTACAATGAGCAGTTCTTC.

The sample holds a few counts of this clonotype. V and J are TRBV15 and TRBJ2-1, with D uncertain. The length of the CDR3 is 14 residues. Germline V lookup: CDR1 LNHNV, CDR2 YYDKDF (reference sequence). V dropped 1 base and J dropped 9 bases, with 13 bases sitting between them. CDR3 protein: CATSRASTTAEQFF. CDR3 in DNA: TGTGCCACCAGCAGAGCTTCGACCACGGCTGAGCAGTTCTTC.

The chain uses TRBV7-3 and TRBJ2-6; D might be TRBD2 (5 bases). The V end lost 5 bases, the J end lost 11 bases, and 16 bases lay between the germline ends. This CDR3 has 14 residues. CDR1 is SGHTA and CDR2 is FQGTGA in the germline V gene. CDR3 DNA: TGTGCCAGCAGCCCTGGAGGCCCCTCCGACGTCCTGACTTTC. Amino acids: CASSPGGPSDVLTF.

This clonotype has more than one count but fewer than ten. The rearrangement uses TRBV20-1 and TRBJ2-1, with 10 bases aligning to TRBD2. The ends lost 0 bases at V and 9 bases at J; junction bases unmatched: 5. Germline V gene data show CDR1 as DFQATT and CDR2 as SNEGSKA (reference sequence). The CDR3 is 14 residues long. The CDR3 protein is CSARDPSGSSEQFF. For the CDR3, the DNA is TGCAGTGCTAGAGATCCTAGCGGGAGCTCTGAGCAGTTCTTC.

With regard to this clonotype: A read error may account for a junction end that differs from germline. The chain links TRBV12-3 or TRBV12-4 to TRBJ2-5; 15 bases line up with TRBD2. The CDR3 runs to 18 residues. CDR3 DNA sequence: TGTGCCAGCTGTTTCCTCCCCTGGACTAGCGGGAGGGGCGGGACCCAGTACTTC. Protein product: CASCFLPWTSGRGGTQYF.

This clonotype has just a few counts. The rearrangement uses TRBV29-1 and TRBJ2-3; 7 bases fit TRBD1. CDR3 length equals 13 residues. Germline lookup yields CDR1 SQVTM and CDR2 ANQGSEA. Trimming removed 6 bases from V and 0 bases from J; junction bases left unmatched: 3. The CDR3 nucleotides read TGCAGCGTCGAGGGGGCCAGCACAGATACGCAGTATTTT. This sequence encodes CSVEGASTDTQYF.

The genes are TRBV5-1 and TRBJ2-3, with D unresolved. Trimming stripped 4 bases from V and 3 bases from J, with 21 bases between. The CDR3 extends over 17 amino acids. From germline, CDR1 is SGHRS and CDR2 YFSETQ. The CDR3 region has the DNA TGCGCCAGCAGCCCGGATACGTGGAGCGATGGTACAGATACGCAGTATTTT. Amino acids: CASSPDTWSDGTDTQYF.

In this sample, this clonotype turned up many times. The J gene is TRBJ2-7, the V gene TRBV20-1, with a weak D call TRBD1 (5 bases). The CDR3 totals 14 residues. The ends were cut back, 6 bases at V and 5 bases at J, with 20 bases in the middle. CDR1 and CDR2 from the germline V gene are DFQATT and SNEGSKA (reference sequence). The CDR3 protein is CSALDGRAKNEQYV. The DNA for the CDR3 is TGCAGTGCCCTAGACGGCAGGGCGAAGAACGAGCAGTACGTC.

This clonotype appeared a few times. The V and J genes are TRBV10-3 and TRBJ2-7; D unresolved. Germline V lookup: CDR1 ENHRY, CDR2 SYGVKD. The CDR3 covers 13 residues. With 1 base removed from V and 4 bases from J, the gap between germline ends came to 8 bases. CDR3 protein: CAISELPGYEQYF. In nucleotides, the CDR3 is TGTGCCATCAGTGAGTTGCCCGGATACGAGCAGTACTTC.

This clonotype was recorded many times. CDR3 coding DNA: TGTGCCACCAGTGGTTGGGCAGGGGGAGCAGATACGCAGTATTTT. It yields the protein CATSGWAGGADTQYF. The chain has TRBV24-1 and TRBJ2-3; 7 bases fit TRBD1. CDR3 size: 15 residues. The germline CDR1 and CDR2 sequences are KGHDR and SFDVKD. V shed 5 bases and J 4 bases; nucleotides not matched to a gene: 8.

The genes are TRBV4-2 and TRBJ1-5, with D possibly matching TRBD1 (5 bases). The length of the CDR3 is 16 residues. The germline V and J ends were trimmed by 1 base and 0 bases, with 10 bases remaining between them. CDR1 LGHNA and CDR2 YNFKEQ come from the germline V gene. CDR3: CASSQGGRNSNQPQHF. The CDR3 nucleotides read TGTGCCAGCAGCCAAGGGGGACGGAATAGCAATCAGCCCCAGCATTTT.

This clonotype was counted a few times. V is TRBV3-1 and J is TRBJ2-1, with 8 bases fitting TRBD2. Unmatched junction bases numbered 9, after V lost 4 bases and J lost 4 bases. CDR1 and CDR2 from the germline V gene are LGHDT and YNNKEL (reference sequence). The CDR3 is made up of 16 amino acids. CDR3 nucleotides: TGTGCCAGCAGCCCCCCCAAATCTAGCGGGTACAATGAGCAGTTCTTC. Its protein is CASSPPKSSGYNEQFF.

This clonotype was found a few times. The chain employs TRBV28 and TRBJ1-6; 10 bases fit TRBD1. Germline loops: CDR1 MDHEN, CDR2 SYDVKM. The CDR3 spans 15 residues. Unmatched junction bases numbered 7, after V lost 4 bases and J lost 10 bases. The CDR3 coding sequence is TGTGCCAGCAGTTACCGGGACAGGGGTTCCTCACCCCTCCACTTT. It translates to CASSYRDRGSSPLHF.

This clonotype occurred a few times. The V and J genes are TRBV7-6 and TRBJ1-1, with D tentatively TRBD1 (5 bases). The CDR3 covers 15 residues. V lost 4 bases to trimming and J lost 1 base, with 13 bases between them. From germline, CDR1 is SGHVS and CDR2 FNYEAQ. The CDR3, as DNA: TGTGCCAGCAGCTGGGGCGTCGGACCGAACACTGAAGCTTTCTTT. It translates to CASSWGVGPNTEAFF.

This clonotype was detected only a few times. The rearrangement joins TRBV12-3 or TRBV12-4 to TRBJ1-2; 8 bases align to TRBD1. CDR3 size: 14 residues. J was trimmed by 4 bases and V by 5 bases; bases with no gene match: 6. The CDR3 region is CASSAQGASYGYTF. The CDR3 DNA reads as TGTGCCAGCAGTGCTCAGGGGGCGAGCTATGGCTACACCTTC.

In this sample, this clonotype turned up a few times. CDR3 in DNA: TGCAGTGCTATAGGTCGGGATACGCAGTATTTT. This gives the protein CSAIGRDTQYF. The chain recombines TRBV20-1 with TRBJ2-3, with no clear D. This CDR3 spans 11 amino acids. In germline, CDR1 is DFQATT, CDR2 SNEGSKA (reference sequence). V dropped 4 bases and J dropped 6 bases, with 8 bases sitting between them.

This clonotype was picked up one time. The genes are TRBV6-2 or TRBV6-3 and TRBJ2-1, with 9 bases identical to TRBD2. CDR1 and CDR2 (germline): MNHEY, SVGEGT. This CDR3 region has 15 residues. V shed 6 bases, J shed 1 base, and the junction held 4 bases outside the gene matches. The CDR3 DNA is TGTGCCAGCAGGGGTAGCGGGAGATCCTACAATGAGCAGTTCTTC. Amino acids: CASRGSGRSYNEQFF.

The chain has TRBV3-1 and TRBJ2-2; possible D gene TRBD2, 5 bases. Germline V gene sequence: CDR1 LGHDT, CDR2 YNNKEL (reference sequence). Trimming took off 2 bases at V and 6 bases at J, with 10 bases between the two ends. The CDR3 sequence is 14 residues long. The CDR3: CASSQTRSAGELFF. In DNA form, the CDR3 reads TGTGCCAGCAGCCAAACTAGGTCTGCCGGGGAGCTGTTTTTT.

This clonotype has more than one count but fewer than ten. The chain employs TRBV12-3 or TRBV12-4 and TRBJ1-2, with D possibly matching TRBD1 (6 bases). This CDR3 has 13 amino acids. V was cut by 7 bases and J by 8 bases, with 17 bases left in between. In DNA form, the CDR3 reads TGTGCCAGCACCAAAGGGGCAGGGGTAGGCTACACCTTC. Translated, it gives CASTKGAGVGYTF.

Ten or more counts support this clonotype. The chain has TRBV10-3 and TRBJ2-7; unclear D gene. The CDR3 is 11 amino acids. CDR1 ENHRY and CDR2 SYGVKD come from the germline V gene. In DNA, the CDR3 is TGTGCAACTGCGACGGGCTACGAGCAGTACTTC. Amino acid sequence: CATATGYEQYF.

This chain's CDR3 is CSVEKEGHGYTDTQYF. The DNA for the CDR3 is TGCAGCGTTGAAAAAGAGGGACACGGCTACACAGATACGCAGTATTTT. This sequence joins TRBV29-1 and TRBJ2-3; D is possibly TRBD1 (6 bases). This CDR3 is built from 16 residues. Germline V gene data show CDR1 as SQVTM and CDR2 as ANQGSEA. The germline V and J ends were trimmed by 2 bases and 2 bases, with 17 bases remaining between them.

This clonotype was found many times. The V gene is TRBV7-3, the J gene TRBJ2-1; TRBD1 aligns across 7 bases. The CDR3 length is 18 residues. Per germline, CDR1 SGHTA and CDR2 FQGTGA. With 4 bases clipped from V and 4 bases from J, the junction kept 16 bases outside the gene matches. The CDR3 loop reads CASSSLEQGYGVYNEQFF. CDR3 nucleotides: TGTGCCAGCAGCTCACTAGAACAGGGGTATGGGGTATACAATGAGCAGTTCTTC.

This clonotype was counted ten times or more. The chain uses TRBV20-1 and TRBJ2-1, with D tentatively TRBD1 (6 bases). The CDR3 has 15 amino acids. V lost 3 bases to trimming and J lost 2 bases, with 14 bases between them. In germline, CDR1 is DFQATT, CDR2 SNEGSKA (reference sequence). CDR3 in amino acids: CSARQGSGAYNEQFF. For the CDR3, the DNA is TGCAGTGCTAGGCAGGGGAGCGGAGCCTACAATGAGCAGTTCTTC.

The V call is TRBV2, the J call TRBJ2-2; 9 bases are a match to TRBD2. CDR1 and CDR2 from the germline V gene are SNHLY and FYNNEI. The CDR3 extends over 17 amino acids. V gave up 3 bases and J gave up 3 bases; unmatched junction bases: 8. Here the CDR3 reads CASSERASGEYTGELFF. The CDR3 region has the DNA TGTGCCAGCAGTGAGCGGGCTAGCGGGGAGTACACCGGGGAGCTGTTTTTT.